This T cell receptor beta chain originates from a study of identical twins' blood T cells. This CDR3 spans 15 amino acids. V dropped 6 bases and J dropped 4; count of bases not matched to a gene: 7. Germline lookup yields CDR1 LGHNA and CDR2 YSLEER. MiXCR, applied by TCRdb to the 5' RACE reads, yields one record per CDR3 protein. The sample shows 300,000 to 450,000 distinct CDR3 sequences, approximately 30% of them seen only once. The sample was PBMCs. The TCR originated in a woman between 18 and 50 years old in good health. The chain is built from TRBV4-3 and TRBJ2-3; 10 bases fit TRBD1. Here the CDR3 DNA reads TGCGCCAGCAGACCCGGGACAGGGGTCCCAGATACGCAGTATTTT. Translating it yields CASRPGTGVPDTQYF.